These 5 T cell receptor beta chains were sequenced from one sample in a study of blood T cell repertoires in COVID-19. The assay was immunoSEQ multiplex PCR, and TCRdb's table has in-frame clones only and misses some. This table has approximately 100,000 clones, approximately 88% appearing once. The sequenced sample was peripheral blood. The receptors derive from a human donor in a cohort sampled during active COVID-19.

Only one count was recorded for this clone. This chain uses TRBV15 with TRBJ2-7; D is perhaps TRBD1 (6 bases). Per the germline V gene, CDR1 is LNHNV and CDR2 is YYDKDF (reference sequence). The CDR3 is 16 residues long. Trimming took off 0 bases at V and 4 bases at J, with 16 bases between the two ends. The CDR3 sequence is CATSRDGGRGRYEQYF. CDR3 nucleotide sequence: TGTGCCACCAGCAGAGATGGGGGCCGGGGTCGGTACGAGCAGTACTTC.

This chain uses TRBV19 with TRBJ2-5; tentatively, D is TRBD2 (5 bases). The germline CDR1 and CDR2 sequences are LNHDA and SQIVND (reference sequence). V lost 5 bases and J 2 bases, leaving 12 bases between the germline ends. The CDR3 length is 14 residues. The CDR3 sequence: CASSPAGQQETQYF. The CDR3 DNA sequence: TGTGCCAGTAGTCCCGCGGGCCAACAAGAGACCCAGTACTTC.

The CDR3 is CASSPGTSGSGTDTQYF. The CDR3 DNA reads TGTGCCAGCTCTCCCGGGACTAGCGGGAGCGGCACAGATACGCAGTATTTT. The chain links TRBV18 to TRBJ2-3, with 14 bases that match TRBD2. The CDR3 has 17 residues. Germline trimming cut 6 bases from V and 1 base from J; bases unmatched to any gene: 6. CDR1 KGHSH and CDR2 LQKENI come from the germline V gene. Full variable domain (rest looked up from reference TRBV18 and TRBJ2-3): NAGVMQNPRHLVRRRGQEARLRCSPMKGHSHVYWYRQLPEEGLKFMVYLQKENIIDESGMPKERFSAEFPKEGPSILRIQQVVRGDSAAYFCASSPGTSGSGTDTQYFGPGTRLTVL.

In this sample, this clone turned up a few times. V usage is TRBV15 and J usage is TRBJ2-1; TRBD2 might be the D (6 bases). V shed 0 bases and J shed 1 base, with 16 bases lying between them. From germline, CDR1 is LNHNV and CDR2 YYDKDF (reference sequence). The CDR3 has 18 residues. The CDR3 sequence: CATSRDRGEGRSYNEQFF. CDR3 DNA: TGTGCCACCAGCAGAGATCGAGGAGAGGGGAGGTCCTACAATGAGCAGTTCTTC. The variable domain in full, with the rest retrieved from reference TRBV15 and TRBJ2-1, is DAMVIQNPRYQVTQFGKPVTLSCSQTLNHNVMYWYQQKSSQAPKLLFHYYDKDFNNEADTPDNFQSRRPNTSFCFLDIRSPGLGDTAMYLCATSRDRGEGRSYNEQFFGPGTRLTVL.

This clone appeared a few times. This chain connects TRBV4-2 to TRBJ2-1, with D perhaps TRBD2 (7 bases). This CDR3 is built from 15 residues. With 1 base removed from V and 6 bases from J, the gap between germline ends came to 13 bases. Germline V gene data show CDR1 as LGHNA and CDR2 as YNFKEQ. The CDR3 protein is CASSQASGQFNEQFF. CDR3 DNA: TGTGCCAGCAGCCAAGCTAGCGGACAGTTCAATGAGCAGTTCTTC.